This T cell receptor beta chain was obtained from a study of human T cells and chemical hapten exposure. Study-wide background: Patch tests of 0.01% DPC on the upper back were read at 6 days. Study-level points and caveats: Alopecia affected the donors, so their immune response may differ from healthy people's. Controls had significantly fewer large CDR3 similarity clusters than were formed by expanded TCRs. The number of TCRs over 1 in 1000 frequency stayed unchanged after DPC.

TCRdb re-called the RACE reads through MiXCR, storing one row per CDR3 protein. In the table there are 90,000 or so distinct CDR3 sequences, over 9.5% of which are singletons. The CDR3 has 12 amino acids. Noted time point: patch test 1, 2 weeks after DPC sensitization. Sample treatment: therapeutic diphenylcyclopropenone sensitization with weekly scalp DPC. Remarks on this clonotype: Its target is not known. One end of the junction is discordant with germline, which a read error may explain.

J is TRBJ2-1 and V is TRBV12-3 or TRBV12-4; 12 nucleotides match TRBD2. This TCR was recovered from a man aged 35-49 years with alopecia areata. Some clones in this sample may be carry-over from other donors' samples. The sequencing used whole blood, collected in connection with sensitization to the hapten diphenylcyclopropenone (DPC). CDR3: CASSLAGGEQFF. For the CDR3, the DNA is TGTGCCAGCAGTCTAGCGGGAGGGGAGCAGTTCTTC.